This T cell receptor beta chain was found in a study of regulatory T cells in long-lasting Graves disease. The sample's time point: newly diagnosed GD, antithyroid drugs for less than 3 months. The TCR library was made from RNA that had been extracted from PBMCs in TRIzol. TCR beta libraries were built with iRepertoire HTBI primers and Arm-PCR of CDR3 regions. TCRdb processed the multiplex PCR reads anew with MiXCR; each CDR3 protein has one entry. Of about 360,000 distinct CDR3 sequences listed, roughly 16% were seen once; the top ten hold just over 20%. This clonotype was counted many times. The sample also formed part of further work on T cells in Graves' hyperthyroidism and ophthalmopathy. Turning to that study: Patients having uncontrolled infection, another autoimmune disease, pregnancy or lactation were not included. Primed by the HTBI set, a first-round RT-PCR was run on the TCR CDR3.

The source is a woman under 30 with Graves disease. This material consisted of peripheral blood mononuclear cells (PBMCs), taken at new diagnosis, from a patient treated with antithyroid drugs.

The CDR3 DNA reads TGTGCCAGCAGCTCCCACCCAGGTTCCTCGCCCCTCCACTTT. It codes for CASSSHPGSSPLHF. The genes are TRBV6-1 and TRBJ1-6; no reliable D call. Germline V gene lookup returns CDR1 MNHNS and CDR2 SASEGT. Trimming took 6 bases from V and 13 from J, leaving 19 bases between them. CDR3 length: 14 residues.